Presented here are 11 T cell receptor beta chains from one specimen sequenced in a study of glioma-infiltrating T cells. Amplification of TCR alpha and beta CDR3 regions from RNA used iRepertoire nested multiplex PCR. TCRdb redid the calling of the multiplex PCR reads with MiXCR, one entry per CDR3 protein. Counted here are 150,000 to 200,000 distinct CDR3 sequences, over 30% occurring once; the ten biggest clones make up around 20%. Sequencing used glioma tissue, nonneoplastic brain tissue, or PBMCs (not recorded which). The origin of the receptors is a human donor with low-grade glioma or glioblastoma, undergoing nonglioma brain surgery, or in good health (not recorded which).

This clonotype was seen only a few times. CDR3 DNA: TGTGCCAGCAGCTTGGGGCTAGCGGGAGGGATGTACGAGCAGTACTTC. Translating it yields CASSLGLAGGMYEQYF. The rearrangement uses TRBV5-4 and TRBJ2-7, with 12 bases aligning to TRBD2. Per germline, CDR1 SGHNT and CDR2 YYREEE (reference sequence). This CDR3 is built from 16 residues. V trimming: 0 bases; J trimming: 4 bases; junction bases outside the gene matches: 5.

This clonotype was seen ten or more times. The CDR3 reads CASSRVGSINEQFF. The DNA of the CDR3 is TGTGCCAGCAGTCGCGTGGGAAGTATTAATGAGCAGTTCTTC. The chain links TRBV7-9 to TRBJ2-1; no definite D call. The V end was cut by 6 bases, the J end by 7 bases, with 16 bases between. CDR1 is SEHNR and CDR2 is FQNEAQ in the germline V gene (reference sequence). The CDR3 is 14 residues long. Complete variable domain (other parts from reference TRBV7-9 and TRBJ2-1): DTGVSQNPRHKITKRGQNVTFRCDPISEHNRLYWYRQTLGQGPEFLTYFQNEAQLEKSRLLSDRFSAERPKGSFSTLEIQRTEQGDSAMYLCASSRVGSINEQFFGPGTRLTVL.

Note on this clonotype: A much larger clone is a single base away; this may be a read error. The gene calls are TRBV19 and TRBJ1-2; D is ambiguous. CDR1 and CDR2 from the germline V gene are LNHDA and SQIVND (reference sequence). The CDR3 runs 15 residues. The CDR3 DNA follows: TGTGCCAGTATCCCCGTCGTAGGATCTAACTATGGCTGCACCTTC. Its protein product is CASIPVVGSNYGCTF.

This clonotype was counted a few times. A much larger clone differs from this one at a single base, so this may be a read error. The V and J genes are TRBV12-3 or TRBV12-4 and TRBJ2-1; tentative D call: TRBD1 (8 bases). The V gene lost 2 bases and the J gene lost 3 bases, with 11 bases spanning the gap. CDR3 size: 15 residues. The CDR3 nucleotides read TGTGCCAGCAGTTTAACAGGGGGGGGCTACAATGAGCAGTTCTTC. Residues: CASSLTGGGYNEQFF.

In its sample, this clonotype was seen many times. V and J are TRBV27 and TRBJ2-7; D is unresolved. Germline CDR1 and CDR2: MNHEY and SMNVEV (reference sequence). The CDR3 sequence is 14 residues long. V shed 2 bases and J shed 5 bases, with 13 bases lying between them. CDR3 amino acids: CASSLSRQGHEQYF. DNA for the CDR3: TGTGCCAGCAGTTTAAGTCGCCAAGGGCACGAGCAGTACTTC.

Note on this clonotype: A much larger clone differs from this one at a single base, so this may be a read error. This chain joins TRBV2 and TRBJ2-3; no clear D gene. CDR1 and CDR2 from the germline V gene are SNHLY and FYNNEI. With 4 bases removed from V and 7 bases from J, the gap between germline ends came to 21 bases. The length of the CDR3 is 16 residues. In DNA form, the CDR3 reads TGTGCCAGCAGTGGATCGGGCCCCTTAGTGTTCTATACGCAGTATTTT. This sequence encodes CASSGSGPLVFYTQYF.

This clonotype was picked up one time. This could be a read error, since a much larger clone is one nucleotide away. The CDR3 DNA reads as TGTGCCAGCAGCTTAGTAGCGGGGAAATCCTACAATGAGCAGCTCTTC. Encoded protein: CASSLVAGKSYNEQLF. The rearrangement uses TRBV11-2 and TRBJ2-1, with 8 bases aligning to TRBD2. This CDR3 has 16 amino acids. CDR1 and CDR2 from the germline V gene are SGHAT and FQNNGV.

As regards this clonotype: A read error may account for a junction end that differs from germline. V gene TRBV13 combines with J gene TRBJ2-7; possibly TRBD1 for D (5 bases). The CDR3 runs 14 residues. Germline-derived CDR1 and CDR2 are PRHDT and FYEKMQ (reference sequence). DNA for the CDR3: TGTGCCAGCAGCTCCAGACAGTCCCTCTACGAGCAGTGCTTC. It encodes CASSSRQSLYEQCF. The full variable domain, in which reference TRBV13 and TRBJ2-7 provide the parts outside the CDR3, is AAGVIQSPRHLIKEKRETATLKCYPIPRHDTVYWYQQGPGQDPQFLISFYEKMQSDKGSIPDRFSAQQFSDYHSELNMSSLELGDSALYFCASSSRQSLYEQCFGPGTRLTVT.

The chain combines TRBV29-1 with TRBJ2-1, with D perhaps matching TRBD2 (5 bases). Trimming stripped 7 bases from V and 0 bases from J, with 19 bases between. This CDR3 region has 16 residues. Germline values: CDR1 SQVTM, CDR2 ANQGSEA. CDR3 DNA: TGCAGCGGCTTCACCGAGGGCGCAGGCTCCTACAATGAGCAGTTCTTC. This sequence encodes CSGFTEGAGSYNEQFF.

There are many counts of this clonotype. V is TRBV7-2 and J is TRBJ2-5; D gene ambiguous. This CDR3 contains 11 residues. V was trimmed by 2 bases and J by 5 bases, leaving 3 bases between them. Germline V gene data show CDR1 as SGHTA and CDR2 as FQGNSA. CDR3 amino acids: CASSLMETQYF. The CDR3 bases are TGTGCCAGCAGCTTAATGGAGACCCAGTACTTC. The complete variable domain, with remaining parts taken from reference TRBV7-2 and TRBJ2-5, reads GAGVSQSPSNKVTEKGKDVELRCDPISGHTALYWYRQSLGQGLEFLIYFQGNSAPDKSGLPSDRFSAERTGGSVSTLTIQRTQQEDSAVYLCASSLMETQYFGPGTRLLVL.

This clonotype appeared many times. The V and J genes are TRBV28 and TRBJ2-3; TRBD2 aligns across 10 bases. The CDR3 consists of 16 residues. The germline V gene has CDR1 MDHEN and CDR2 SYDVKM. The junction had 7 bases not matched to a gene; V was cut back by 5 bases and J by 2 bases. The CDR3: CASSPTTSGTTDTQYF. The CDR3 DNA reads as TGTGCCAGCAGTCCAACCACTAGCGGGACCACAGATACGCAGTATTTT.